The sequence of this TCR beta chain was determined in a study of blood T cells in healthy people across ages. Whole-study results and caveats: Diversity was higher, and naive CD4+ cells more numerous, in long-lived donors than in aged donors.

Staff drew roughly 10 milliliters of peripheral blood from each donor. Germline assignment: CDR1 LGHNA and CDR2 YNFKEQ. This CDR3 has 13 amino acids. The second PCR ran roughly 7 to 12 cycles with a sample-barcoded 5' primer and J-beta primers. Each cDNA molecule was tagged by a template-switch adaptor that had 12 random nucleotides. TCRdb ran MiXCR on the 5' RACE reads and lists one entry per CDR3 protein. The data hold around 780,000 distinct CDR3 sequences, with roughly 50% observed a single time. Comment on this clonotype: Its antigen is not identified.

Sample: blood. The V gene is TRBV4-2, the J gene TRBJ2-5; no reliable D call. The end of the DNA aligns better with TRBJ2-7, so the J call may be wrong. This sequence originates from a man aged 35 to 55 in good health. The CDR3: CASSQATVDEQYF. In DNA, the CDR3 is TGTGCCAGCAGCCAGGCCACGGTGGACGAGCAGTACTTC.